The entry below gives a single T cell receptor beta chain sequence along with its context. The antigen remains unidentified. This record comes from a study of cytomegalovirus exposure and HLA in healthy donors. The study's findings and limits: In a later analysis, most CMV-associated TCR beta chains appeared HLA-restricted.

Primers for the PCR totalled 60 Vbeta and 13 Jbeta. Assay used: immunoSEQ multiplex PCR; TCRdb lists only in-frame clones, some missing. The repertoire holds 200,000 to 300,000 clones, roughly 81% seen once, with 0.2% to 0.25% in the top ten. Those who donated were healthy bone marrow donors. This clonotype originated in a girl aged 2 to 10 in good health and CMV-seronegative. Sequencing was done on a sample of PBMCs.

CDR3 nucleotides: TGTGCCAGCAGCCCTAGCGGGGGGGAGAGCACCGGGGAGCTGTTTTTT. Translated: CASSPSGGESTGELFF. The chain uses TRBV5-4 and TRBJ2-2; TRBD2 aligns across 12 bases. The ends lost 4 bases at V and 4 bases at J; junction bases unmatched: 5. There are 16 residues in the CDR3. Germline V gene data show CDR1 as SGHNT and CDR2 as YYREEE (reference sequence).